This T cell receptor (beta chain) was sequenced for a study of cytomegalovirus exposure and HLA in healthy donors. The length of the CDR3 is 13 residues. Trimming removed 0 bases from V and 4 bases from J, with 7 bases in between. Germline CDR1 and CDR2: SGHRS and YFSETQ. With 60 Vbeta and 13 Jbeta primers, the PCR was carried out. Here immunoSEQ multiplex PCR was the method, and the copy in TCRdb shows in-frame clones only, minus some. The table has 200,000 to 250,000 clones, about 83% seen once. Whole-study findings and limits: Previous analysis showed most TCR beta V segments were productive about 90% or about 30% of the time.

There are a few counts of this clone. The antigen is not known. Other DNA sequences in this sample translate to the same CDR3. The origin of this receptor is a girl aged 5 to 17 in good health and CMV-seronegative. Sequencing was done on a sample of PBMCs. This chain links TRBV5-1 with TRBJ1-1; no firm D call. The CDR3 spells CASSLASGTEAFF. The DNA for the CDR3 is TGCGCCAGCAGCTTGGCGTCAGGCACTGAAGCTTTCTTT.